This T cell receptor (beta chain) was identified during a study of T cell clonality in common variable immunodeficiency. Regarding the study as a whole: Common variable immunodeficiency TCR beta sequences reportedly had fewer deletions and N-nucleotide insertions.

The repertoire was sequenced with immunoSEQ multiplex PCR; TCRdb's copy has only in-frame clones and lacks some. This set yields 40,000 to 50,000 clones and no singletons; the top ten hold under 6.5%. This clone was observed a few times. Its target is not known. This clonotype originated in a human donor with common variable immunodeficiency. Sequencing input: peripheral blood mononuclear cells.

The CDR3 spells CASSQGTGWDTEAFF. The sequenced CDR3 bases are TGCGCCAGCAGCCAGGGGACAGGGTGGGACACTGAA. V and J are TRBV5-1 and TRBJ1-1, with 9 bases aligning to TRBD1. The CDR3 goes on 3 residues after the read ends, and that part is filled in from the germline J gene. Germline CDR1 and CDR2: SGHRS and YFSETQ. The CDR3 has 15 amino acids. V shed 4 bases, J shed 3 bases, and the junction held 7 bases outside the gene matches. The whole variable domain, remainder taken from reference TRBV5-1 and TRBJ1-1, is KAGVTQTPRYLIKTRGQQVTLSCSPISGHRSVSWYQQTPGQGLQFLFEYFSETQRNKGNFPGRFSGRQFSNSRSEMNVSTLELGDSALYLCASSQGTGWDTEAFFGQGTRLTVV.